This T cell receptor beta chain was documented in a study of tissue T cells after allogeneic stem cell transplantation. Overall study findings and caveats: Motif-based clustering found tissue-specific repertoire signatures shared across patients, though few clones were shared.

With regard to this clone: The antigen is unknown. Genes and germline come from the mouse.

The table came from immunoSEQ multiplex PCR; TCRdb's copy has only in-frame clones and leaves some out. In the table there are over 40,000 clones, approximately 70% of which are singletons. This TCR was sampled from a pool of C57BL/6 mice in good health. Sequences were obtained from sorted cells pooled from one or two spleens.

Partial CDR3 DNA: TGTGCCAGCAGCCAAACACCTTCTGGAAATACGCTCTAT. This encodes CASSQTPSGNTLY. The CDR3 in full is CASSQTPSGNTLYF. The chain is built from TRBV5 and TRBJ1-3, with no clear D. The read falls 1 residue short of the CDR3 end, and the missing part is taken from the germline J gene. Germline CDR1 is LGHNA and CDR2 is YNLKQL (reference sequence). The CDR3 runs to 14 residues. Deletions cut 2 bases from V and 0 bases from J, with 5 bases between.